The 2 T cell receptor beta chains in this list originate from one sample, sequenced in a study of shared clonotypes between healthy human individuals. The protocol was immunoSEQ multiplex PCR, while the TCRdb copy is restricted to in-frame clones and leaves out a portion. The profile shows about 1 million clones, around three quarters of them singletons. The sample taken for sequencing was memory CD4+ T cells from PBMCs. Subset noted: CD45RA-negative fraction. The source is a man between 18 and 35 years old in good health. Some clones in this sample may be carry-over from other donors' samples.

The gene calls are TRBV11-2 and TRBJ2-6; TRBD1 might be the D (6 bases). The V gene's germline CDR1 is SGHAT and CDR2 FQNNGV. V was pared by 5 bases and J by 2 bases, with 10 bases between. CDR3 size: 15 residues. The CDR3 DNA reads as TGTGCCAGCAGCGATTACAGGGCTGGGGCCAACGTCCTGACTTTC. Translation gives CASSDYRAGANVLTF.

The table lists this clone with a few counts. The V and J genes are TRBV4-1 and TRBJ2-3; 9 bases are shared with TRBD2. CDR1 and CDR2 (germline): MGHRA, YSYEKL. CDR3 length equals 17 residues. Unmatched junction bases numbered 7, after V lost 1 base and J lost 2 bases. CDR3 region: CASSQVAAGGATDTQYF. CDR3 DNA sequence: TGCGCCAGCAGCCAAGTCGCGGCGGGAGGGGCCACAGATACGCAGTATTTT.